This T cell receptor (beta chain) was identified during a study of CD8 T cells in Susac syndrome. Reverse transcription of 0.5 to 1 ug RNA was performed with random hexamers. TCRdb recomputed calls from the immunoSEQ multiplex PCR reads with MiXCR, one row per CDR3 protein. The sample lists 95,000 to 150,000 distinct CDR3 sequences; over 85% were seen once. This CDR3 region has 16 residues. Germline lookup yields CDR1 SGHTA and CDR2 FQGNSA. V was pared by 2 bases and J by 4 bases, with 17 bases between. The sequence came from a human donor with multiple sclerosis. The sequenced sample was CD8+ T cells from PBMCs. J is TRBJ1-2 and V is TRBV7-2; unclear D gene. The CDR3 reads CASSLPRILPSYGYTF. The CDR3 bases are TGTGCCAGCAGCTTACCCCGGATCCTTCCTTCCTATGGCTACACCTTC. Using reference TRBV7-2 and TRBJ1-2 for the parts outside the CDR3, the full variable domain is GAGVSQSPSNKVTEKGKDVELRCDPISGHTALYWYRQSLGQGLEFLIYFQGNSAPDKSGLPSDRFSAERTGGSVSTLTIQRTQQEDSAVYLCASSLPRILPSYGYTFGSGTRLTVV.